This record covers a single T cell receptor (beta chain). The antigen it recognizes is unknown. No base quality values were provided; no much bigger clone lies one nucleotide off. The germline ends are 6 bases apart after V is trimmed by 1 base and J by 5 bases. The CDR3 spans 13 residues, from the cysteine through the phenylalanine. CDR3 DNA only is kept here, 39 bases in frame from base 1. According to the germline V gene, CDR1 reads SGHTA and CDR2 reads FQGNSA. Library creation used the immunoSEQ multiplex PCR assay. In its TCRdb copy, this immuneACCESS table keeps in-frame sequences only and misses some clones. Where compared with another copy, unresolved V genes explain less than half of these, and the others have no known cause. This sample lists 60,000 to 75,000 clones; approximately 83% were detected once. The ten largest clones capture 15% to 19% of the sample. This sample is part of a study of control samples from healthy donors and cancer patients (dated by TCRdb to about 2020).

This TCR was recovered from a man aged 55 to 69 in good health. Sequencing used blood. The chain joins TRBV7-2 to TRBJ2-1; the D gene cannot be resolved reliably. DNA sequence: TGTGCCAGCAGCTTAGGGCCGAACAATGAGCAGTTCTTC. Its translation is CASSLGPNNEQFF.